This T cell receptor beta chain was recorded in a study of cytomegalovirus exposure and HLA in healthy donors. On the study more broadly: An early release of data contained roughly 86 million unique TCRs, which came from HLA-typed donors.

Study-level findings and limits: High sensitivity and specificity were reportedly achieved when the classifier diagnosed cytomegalovirus status. Most TCR sequences were seen very rarely across donors, but some public TCRs occurred in many. Analysis performed later found roughly 17,000 TCR beta sequences associated with HLA alleles at 0.05 false discovery rate.

J lost 8 bases, V lost 2 bases, and 9 bases had no gene match. The germline CDR1 and CDR2 sequences are WSHSY and SAAADI. The CDR3 covers 15 residues. In regard to this clone: The antigen is undetermined.

Researchers ran the PCR with 60 Vbeta and 13 Jbeta primers. Clones were read by immunoSEQ multiplex PCR, and TCRdb kept only the in-frame ones, dropping some. There are approximately 150,000 clones in the sample; roughly 83% occur only once, and roughly 1% lies in the top ten. The gene calls are TRBV10-2 and TRBJ1-2; 9 bases fit TRBD1. The sequence was obtained from a man aged 30-40 years in good health and CMV-seronegative. Sequenced sample: PBMCs. The CDR3 DNA is TGCGCCAGCAGTGAGAAGGGACAGGGTGTTTGGGGCTACACCTTC. This translates into CASSEKGQGVWGYTF.